The present T cell receptor (beta chain) was sequenced within a study of glioma-infiltrating T cells after dendritic cell vaccination. Study-level information: Dendritic cells derived from monocytes and pulsed with autologous tumor lysate formed the vaccine.

The PCR used 60 V beta and 13 J beta primers. Method: immunoSEQ multiplex PCR; TCRdb's copy keeps in-frame clones and lacks some. The repertoire holds 65,000 or so clones, with roughly nine tenths as singletons. As to time point: after dendritic cell vaccination, including at tumor progression/relapse. Patients had residual fresh-frozen tumor tissue and more than two years of survival data. This TCR was recovered from a human donor with glioblastoma. The source was blood, collected after dendritic cell vaccination.

CDR3 coding DNA: TGTGCCAGCAGCCAGGGACCGGGACAGGACTACGAGCAGTACTTC. As protein: CASSQGPGQDYEQYF. V usage is TRBV7-2 and J usage is TRBJ2-7; 8 nucleotides agree with TRBD1. CDR1 is SGHTA and CDR2 is FQGNSA in the germline V gene. The CDR3 has 15 residues. V shed 5 bases and J 3 bases; nucleotides not matched to a gene: 9.